A selection of T cell receptor beta chains follows, all from one sample in a study of human T cells and chemical hapten exposure. TCRdb fed the RACE reads into MiXCR, producing one record per CDR3 protein. Of tens of thousands of distinct CDR3 sequences detected, less than 8.5% appear once; the ten largest clones hold 1.3%. The input for sequencing was whole blood, taken in connection with sensitization to the hapten diphenylcyclopropenone (DPC). These receptors were obtained from a woman aged 25 to 39 with alopecia areata. Some clones in this sample may be carry-over from other donors' samples. Each CDR3 is given with its conserved first and last residue. The D gene is left open where the match is weak. Size is omitted from some rows. Given values are once, few, many or a class for expanded clones.

v_gene,d_gene,len,abundance,j_gene,CDR3aa,CDR3nt
TRBV4-2,NA,15,few,TRBJ1-5,CASSQEWEPGQPQHF,TGTGCCAGCAGCCAAGAATGGGAACCTGGGCAGCCCCAGCATTTT
TRBV6-2/TRBV6-3,TRBD1,14,few,TRBJ1-2,CASKTTGGNYGYTF,TGTGCCAGCAAAACGACAGGGGGCAACTATGGCTACACCTTC
TRBV5-1,NA,16,few,TRBJ1-5,CASSLDGVGGNQPQHF,TGCGCCAGCAGCTTGGACGGGGTGGGTGGCAATCAGCCCCAGCATTTT
TRBV7-9,TRBD1,16,many,TRBJ2-7,CASSSVSGQLPYEQYF,TGTGCCAGCAGCTCCGTATCGGGACAGTTGCCCTACGAGCAGTACTTC
TRBV9,NA,14,many,TRBJ2-5,CASSAGPLSETQYF,TGTGCCAGCAGCGCGGGACCGCTCTCCGAGACCCAGTACTTC
TRBV6-5,TRBD2,17,many,TRBJ2-3,CASSAFPSGGAWDTQYF,TGTGCCAGCAGTGCCTTTCCTAGCGGGGGGGCCTGGGATACGCAGTATTTT
TRBV11-2,NA,15,many,TRBJ1-6,CASSLHPGGDSPLHF,TGTGCCAGCAGCCTACACCCCGGGGGGGATTCACCCCTCCACTTT
TRBV7-2,NA,12,few,TRBJ1-2,CASSKEVYGYTF,TGTGCCAGCAGCAAAGAGGTCTATGGCTACACCTTC
TRBV6-6,NA,14,few,TRBJ1-2,CASGSGRAFYGYTF,NA
TRBV6-6,TRBD1,16,many,TRBJ2-1,CASRRQGAGSYNEQFF,TGTGCCAGCAGGAGACAGGGGGCAGGATCCTACAATGAGCAGTTCTTC
TRBV29-1,NA,15,few,TRBJ2-3,CSVSKGLTSTDTQYF,TGCAGCGTCTCAAAGGGACTGACTAGCACAGATACGCAGTATTTT
TRBV6-5,TRBD1,14,many,TRBJ2-1,CASSSTGGGSGQFF,TGTGCCAGCAGTTCGACAGGGGGCGGGAGTGGGCAGTTCTTC
TRBV11-3,NA,14,many,TRBJ2-1,CASSFRGSYNEQFF,TGTGCCAGCAGCTTCAGGGGCTCCTACAATGAGCAGTTCTTC
TRBV29-1,TRBD2,13,NA,TRBJ2-3,CSVFSGGSDTQYF,TGCAGCGTTTTTAGCGGGGGCTCAGATACGCAGTATTTT
TRBV6-6,NA,12,NA,TRBJ1-2,CASSFEKVGYTF,TGTGCCAGCAGTTTCGAAAAAGTTGGCTACACCTTC
TRBV21-1,NA,16,NA,TRBJ1-2,CASSKGLRGANYGYTF,TGTGCCAGCAGCAAAGGTCTCCGAGGGGCGAACTATGGCTACACCTTC
TRBV2,NA,14,NA,TRBJ1-2,CASSEESRPYGYNF,TGTGCCAGCAGTGAAGAGAGCCGGCCCTATGGCTACAACTTC
TRBV10-3,TRBD1,14,many,TRBJ1-1,CAIRTLQGATEAFF,TGTGCCATCAGGACCTTACAGGGGGCAACTGAAGCTTTCTTT
TRBV12-5,NA,15,few,TRBJ1-6,CASRSGPWENSPLHF,TGTGCTAGTCGATCTGGGCCCTGGGAGAATTCACCCCTCCACTTT
TRBV20-1,TRBD2,15,many,TRBJ2-1,CSARSQRGAYNEQFF,TGCAGTGCTAGAAGTCAGCGGGGGGCCTACAATGAGCAGTTCTTC
TRBV27,TRBD1,14,many,TRBJ1-4,CASSHTGGDEKLFF,TGTGCCAGCAGTCATACAGGGGGGGATGAAAAACTGTTTTTT
TRBV7-9,TRBD1,20,many,TRBJ2-4,CASSEIWGDRGSVAKNIQYF,TGTGCCAGCAGCGAAATATGGGGAGACAGGGGGTCGGTAGCCAAAAACATTCAGTACTTC
TRBV7-8,NA,14,many,TRBJ1-1,CASRGWREDTEAFF,TGTGCCAGCCGAGGTTGGAGGGAGGACACTGAAGCTTTCTTT
TRBV18,TRBD1,16,many,TRBJ1-5,CASSATGTVDGQPQHF,TGTGCCAGCTCAGCCACCGGGACAGTTGACGGCCAGCCCCAGCATTTT
TRBV5-1,NA,14,NA,TRBJ1-2,CASSLDRGLSGYTF,TGCGCCAGCAGCTTGGATCGGGGGCTTAGTGGCTACACCTTC
TRBV5-1,TRBD1,12,few,TRBJ1-1,CASSPPGQEAFF,TGCGCCAGCAGCCCGCCGGGACAGGAAGCTTTCTTT
TRBV5-1,TRBD2,15,many,TRBJ2-1,CASSLGLAEFDEQFF,TGCGCCAGCAGCTTGGGACTAGCGGAATTCGATGAGCAGTTCTTC